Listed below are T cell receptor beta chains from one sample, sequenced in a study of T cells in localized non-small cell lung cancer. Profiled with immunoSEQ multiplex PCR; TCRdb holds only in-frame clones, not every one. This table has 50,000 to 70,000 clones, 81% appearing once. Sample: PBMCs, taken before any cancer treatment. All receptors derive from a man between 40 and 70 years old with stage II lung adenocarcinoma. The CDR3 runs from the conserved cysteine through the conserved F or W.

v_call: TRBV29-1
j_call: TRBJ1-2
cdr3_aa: CSVEDVAINYGYTF

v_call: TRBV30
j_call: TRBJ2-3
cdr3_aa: CAWSRLAVSTDTQYF

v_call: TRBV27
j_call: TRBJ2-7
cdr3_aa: CASGRYEQYF

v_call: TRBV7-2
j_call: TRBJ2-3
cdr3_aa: CASSQGLGPTFVQYF

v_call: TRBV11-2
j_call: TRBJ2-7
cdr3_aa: CASSLGPRDRGYEQYF

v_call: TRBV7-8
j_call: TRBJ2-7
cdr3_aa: CASSQGGSGAYEQYF

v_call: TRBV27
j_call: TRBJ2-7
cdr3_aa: CASSLSPRGYEQYF

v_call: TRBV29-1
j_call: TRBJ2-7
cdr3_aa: CSVVQGPYEQYF

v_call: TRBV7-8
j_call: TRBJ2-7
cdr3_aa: CASSLVGHPYEQYF

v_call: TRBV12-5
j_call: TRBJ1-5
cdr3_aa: CASGAGYNQPQHF

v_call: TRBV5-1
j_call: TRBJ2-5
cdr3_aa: CASSLRPNQDRGQETQYF

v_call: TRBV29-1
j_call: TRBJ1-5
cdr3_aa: CSVETEGNQPQHF

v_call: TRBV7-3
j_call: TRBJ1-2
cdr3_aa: CASSRTSDSYGYTF

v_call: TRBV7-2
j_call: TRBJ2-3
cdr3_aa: CASSLGSSSTDTQYF

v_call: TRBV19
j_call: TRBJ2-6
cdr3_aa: CATIGAGFSGANVLTF